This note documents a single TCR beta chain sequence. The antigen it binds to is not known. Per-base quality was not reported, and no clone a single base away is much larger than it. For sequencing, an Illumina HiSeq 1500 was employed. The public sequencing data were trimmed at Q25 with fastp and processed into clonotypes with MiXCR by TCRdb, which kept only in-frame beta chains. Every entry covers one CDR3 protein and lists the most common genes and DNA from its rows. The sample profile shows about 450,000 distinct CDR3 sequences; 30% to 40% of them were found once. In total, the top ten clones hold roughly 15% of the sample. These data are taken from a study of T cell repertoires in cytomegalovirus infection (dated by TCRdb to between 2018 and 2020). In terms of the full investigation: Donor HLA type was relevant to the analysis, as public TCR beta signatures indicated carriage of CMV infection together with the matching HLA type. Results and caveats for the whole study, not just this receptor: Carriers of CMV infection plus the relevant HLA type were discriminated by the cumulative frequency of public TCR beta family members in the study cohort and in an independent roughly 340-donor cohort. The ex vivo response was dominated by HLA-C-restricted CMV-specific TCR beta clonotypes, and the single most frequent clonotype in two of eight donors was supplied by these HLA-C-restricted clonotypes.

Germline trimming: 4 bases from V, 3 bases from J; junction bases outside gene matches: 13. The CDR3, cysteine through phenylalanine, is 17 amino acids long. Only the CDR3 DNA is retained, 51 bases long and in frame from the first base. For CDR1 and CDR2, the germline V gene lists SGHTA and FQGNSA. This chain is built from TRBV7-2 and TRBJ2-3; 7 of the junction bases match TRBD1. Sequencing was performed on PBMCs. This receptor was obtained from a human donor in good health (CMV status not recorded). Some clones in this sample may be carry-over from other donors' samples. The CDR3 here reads CASSSRSPTGRTDTQYF. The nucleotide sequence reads TGTGCCAGCAGCTCTAGGTCCCCGACAGGGCGAACAGATACGCAGTATTTT.